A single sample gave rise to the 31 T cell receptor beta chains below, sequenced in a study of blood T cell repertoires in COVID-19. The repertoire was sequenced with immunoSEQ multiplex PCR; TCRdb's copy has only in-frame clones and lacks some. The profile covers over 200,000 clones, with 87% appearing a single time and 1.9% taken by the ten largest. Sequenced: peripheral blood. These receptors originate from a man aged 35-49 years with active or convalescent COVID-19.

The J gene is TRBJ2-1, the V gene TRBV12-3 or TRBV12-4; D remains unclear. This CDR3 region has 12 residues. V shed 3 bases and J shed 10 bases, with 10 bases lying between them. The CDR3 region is CASSFYPAEQFF. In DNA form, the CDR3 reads TGTGCCAGCAGTTTCTACCCCGCGGAGCAGTTCTTC.

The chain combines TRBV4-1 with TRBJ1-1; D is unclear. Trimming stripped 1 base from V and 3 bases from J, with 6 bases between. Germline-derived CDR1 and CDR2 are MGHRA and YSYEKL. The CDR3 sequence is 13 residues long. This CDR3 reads CASSQGAHTEAFF. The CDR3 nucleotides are TGCGCCAGCAGCCAAGGGGCACACACTGAAGCTTTCTTT.

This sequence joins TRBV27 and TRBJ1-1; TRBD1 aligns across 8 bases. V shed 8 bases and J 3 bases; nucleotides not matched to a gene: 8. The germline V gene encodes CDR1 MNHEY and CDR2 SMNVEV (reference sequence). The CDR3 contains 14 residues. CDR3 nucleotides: TGTGCCAGCCACCGAACAGGGGGTGACACTGAAGCTTTCTTT. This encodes CASHRTGGDTEAFF.

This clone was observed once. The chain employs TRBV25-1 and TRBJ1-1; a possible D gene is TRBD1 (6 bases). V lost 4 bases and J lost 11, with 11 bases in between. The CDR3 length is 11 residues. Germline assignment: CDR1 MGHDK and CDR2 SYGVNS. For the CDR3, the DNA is TGTGCCAGCAGTGCGGGTCAGGGGGCTTTCTTT. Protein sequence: CASSAGQGAFF.

The CDR3 nucleotides are TGTGCCAGCAGTCCATCCAATCCGACAGCTGGAAAACTGTTTTTT. Translated: CASSPSNPTAGKLFF. The rearrangement links TRBV27 to TRBJ1-4; maybe TRBD1 (5 bases). Germline V gene data show CDR1 as MNHEY and CDR2 as SMNVEV (reference sequence). Trimming pared 5 bases from V and 10 bases from J, leaving 20 bases between. The CDR3 has 15 amino acids.

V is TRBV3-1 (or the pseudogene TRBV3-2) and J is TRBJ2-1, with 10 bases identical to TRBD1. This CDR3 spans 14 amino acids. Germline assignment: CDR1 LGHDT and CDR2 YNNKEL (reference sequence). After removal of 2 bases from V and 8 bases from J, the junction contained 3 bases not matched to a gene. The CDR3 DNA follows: TGTGCCAGCAGCCAACAGGACAGGGGGGATGAGCAGTTCTTC. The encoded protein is CASSQQDRGDEQFF.

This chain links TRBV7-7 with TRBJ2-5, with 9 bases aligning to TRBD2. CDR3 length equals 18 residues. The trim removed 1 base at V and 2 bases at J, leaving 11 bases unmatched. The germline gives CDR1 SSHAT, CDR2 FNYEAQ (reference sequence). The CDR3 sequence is CASSLVAFGAGGQETQYF. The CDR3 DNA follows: TGTGCCAGCAGCTTAGTTGCATTCGGAGCGGGGGGTCAAGAGACCCAGTACTTC.

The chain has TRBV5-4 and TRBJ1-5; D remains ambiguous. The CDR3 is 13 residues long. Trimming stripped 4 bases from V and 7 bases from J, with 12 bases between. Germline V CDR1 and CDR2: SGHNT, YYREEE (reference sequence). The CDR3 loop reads CASSGGVSQPQHF. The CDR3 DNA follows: TGTGCCAGCAGCGGCGGGGTCTCGCAGCCCCAGCATTTT.

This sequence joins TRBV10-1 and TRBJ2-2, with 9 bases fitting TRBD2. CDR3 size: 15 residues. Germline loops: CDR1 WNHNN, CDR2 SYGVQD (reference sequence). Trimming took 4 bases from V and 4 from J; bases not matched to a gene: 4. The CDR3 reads CASSVLAGSTGELFF. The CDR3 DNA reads TGCGCCAGCAGTGTGCTAGCGGGATCCACCGGGGAGCTGTTTTTT.

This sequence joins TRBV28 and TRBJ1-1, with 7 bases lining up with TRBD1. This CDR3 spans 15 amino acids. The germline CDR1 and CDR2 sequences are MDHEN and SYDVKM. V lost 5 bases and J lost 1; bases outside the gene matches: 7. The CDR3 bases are TGTGCCAGCAGTGGGCCGGGACAGACGAACACTGAAGCTTTCTTT. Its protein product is CASSGPGQTNTEAFF.

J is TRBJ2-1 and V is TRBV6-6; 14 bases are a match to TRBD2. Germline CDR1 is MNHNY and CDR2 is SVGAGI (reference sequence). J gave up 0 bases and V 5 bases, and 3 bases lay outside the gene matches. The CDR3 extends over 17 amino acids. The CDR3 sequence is CASSPTSGRASYNEQFF. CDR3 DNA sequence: TGTGCCAGCAGTCCGACTAGCGGGAGGGCCTCCTACAATGAGCAGTTCTTC.

In DNA form, the CDR3 reads TGTGCCAGCAGCTGGGGACAGGGGGCCTACGAGCAGTACTTC. Residues: CASSWGQGAYEQYF. The chain combines TRBV7-6 with TRBJ2-7; TRBD1 matches 11 bases. This CDR3 spans 14 amino acids. With 4 bases clipped from V and 2 bases from J, the junction kept 1 base outside the gene matches. Germline lookup yields CDR1 SGHVS and CDR2 FNYEAQ.

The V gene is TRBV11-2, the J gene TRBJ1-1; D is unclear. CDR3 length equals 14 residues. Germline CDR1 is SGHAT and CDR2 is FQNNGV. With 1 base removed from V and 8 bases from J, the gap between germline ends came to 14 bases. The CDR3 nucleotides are TGTGCCAGCAGCTTAGTGGGCTTTCAGGAAGAAGCTTTCTTT. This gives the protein CASSLVGFQEEAFF.

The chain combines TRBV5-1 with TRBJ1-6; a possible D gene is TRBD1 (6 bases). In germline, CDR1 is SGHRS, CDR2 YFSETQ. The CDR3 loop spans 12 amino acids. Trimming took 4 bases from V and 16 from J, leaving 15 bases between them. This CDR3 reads CASSGPQGKLHF. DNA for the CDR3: TGCGCCAGCAGCGGCCCCCAGGGGAAACTCCACTTT.

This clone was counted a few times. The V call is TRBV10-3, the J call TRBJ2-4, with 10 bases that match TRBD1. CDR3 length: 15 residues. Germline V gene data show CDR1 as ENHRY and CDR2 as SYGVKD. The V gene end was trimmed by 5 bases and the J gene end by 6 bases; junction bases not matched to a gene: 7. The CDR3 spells CAISSGTGESNIQYF. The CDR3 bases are TGTGCCATCAGTTCCGGGACAGGGGAATCAAACATTCAGTACTTC.

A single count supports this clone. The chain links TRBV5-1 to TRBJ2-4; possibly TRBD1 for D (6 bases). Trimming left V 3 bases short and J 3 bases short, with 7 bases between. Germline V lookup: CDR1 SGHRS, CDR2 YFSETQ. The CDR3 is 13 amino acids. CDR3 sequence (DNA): TGCGCCAGCAGCTGGGACAACAAAAACATTCAGTACTTC. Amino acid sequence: CASSWDNKNIQYF.

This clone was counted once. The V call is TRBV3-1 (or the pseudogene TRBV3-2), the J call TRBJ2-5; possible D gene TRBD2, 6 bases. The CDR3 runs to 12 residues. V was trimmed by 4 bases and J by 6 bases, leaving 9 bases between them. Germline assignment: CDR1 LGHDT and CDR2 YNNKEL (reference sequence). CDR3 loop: CASSREAKTQYF. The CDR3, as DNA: TGTGCCAGCAGCCGGGAGGCTAAGACCCAGTACTTC.

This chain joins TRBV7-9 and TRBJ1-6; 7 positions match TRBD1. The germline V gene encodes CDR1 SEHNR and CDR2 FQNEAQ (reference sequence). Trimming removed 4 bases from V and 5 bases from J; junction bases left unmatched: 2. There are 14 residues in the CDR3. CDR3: CASSSQGNNSPLHF. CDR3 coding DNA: TGTGCCAGCAGCTCACAGGGGAATAATTCACCCCTCCACTTT.

DNA for the CDR3: TGTGCCAGCAGCCCCCCGGGGGGGACTAGCACCGGGGAGCTGTTTTTT. It specifies CASSPPGGTSTGELFF. This chain connects TRBV7-3 to TRBJ2-2; the match to TRBD2 covers 8 bases. Germline assignment: CDR1 SGHTA and CDR2 FQGTGA. This CDR3 contains 16 residues. V shed 5 bases and J 4 bases; nucleotides not matched to a gene: 9.

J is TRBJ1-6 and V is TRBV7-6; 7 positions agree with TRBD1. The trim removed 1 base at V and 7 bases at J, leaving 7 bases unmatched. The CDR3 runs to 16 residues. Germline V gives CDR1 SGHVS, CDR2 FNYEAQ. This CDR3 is CASSLGNRGSNSPLHF. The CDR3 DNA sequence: TGTGCCAGCAGCTTAGGCAACAGGGGTTCCAATTCACCCCTCCACTTT.

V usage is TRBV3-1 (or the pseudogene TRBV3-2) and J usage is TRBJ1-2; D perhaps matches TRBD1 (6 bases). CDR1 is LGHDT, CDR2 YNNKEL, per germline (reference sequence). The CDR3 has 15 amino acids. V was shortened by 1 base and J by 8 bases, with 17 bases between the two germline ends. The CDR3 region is CASSQVFGTPHGYTF. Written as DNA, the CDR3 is TGTGCCAGCAGCCAAGTTTTTGGGACACCCCACGGCTACACCTTC.

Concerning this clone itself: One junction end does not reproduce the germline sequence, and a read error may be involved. The CDR3 loop reads CASSYSTGVNAEAFF. Here the CDR3 DNA reads TGTGCCAGCAGTTACTCCACAGGGGTGAACGCTGAAGCTTTCTTT. The chain combines TRBV6-5 with TRBJ1-1; 7 bases are shared with TRBD1. The CDR3 is 15 amino acids. Germline V gene data show CDR1 as MNHEY and CDR2 as SVGAGI.

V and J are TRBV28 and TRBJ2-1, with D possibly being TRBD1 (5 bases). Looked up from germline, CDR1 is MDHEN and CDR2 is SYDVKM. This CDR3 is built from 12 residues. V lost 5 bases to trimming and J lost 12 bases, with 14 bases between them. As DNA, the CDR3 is TGTGCCAGCAGTCTCTCAGGGATCGGGCAGTTCTTC. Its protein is CASSLSGIGQFF.

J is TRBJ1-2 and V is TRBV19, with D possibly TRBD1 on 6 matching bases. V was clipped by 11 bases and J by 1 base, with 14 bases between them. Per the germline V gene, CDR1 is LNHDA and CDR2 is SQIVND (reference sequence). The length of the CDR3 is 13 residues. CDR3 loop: CAGSNRDNYGYTF. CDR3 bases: TGTGCCGGTTCTAACAGGGATAACTATGGCTACACCTTC.

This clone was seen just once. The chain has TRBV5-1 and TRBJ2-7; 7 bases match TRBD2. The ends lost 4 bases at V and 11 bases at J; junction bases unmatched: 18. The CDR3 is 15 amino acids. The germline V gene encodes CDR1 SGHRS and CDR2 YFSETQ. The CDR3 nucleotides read TGCGCCAGCAGCCCGGGGGGAGCCAGCCTTGAGATGAAGTACTTC. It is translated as CASSPGGASLEMKYF.

The CDR3 loop reads CASSIGGRGNTIYF. CDR3 sequence (DNA): TGTGCCAGTAGTATCGGGGGGCGTGGAAACACCATATATTTT. The rearrangement uses TRBV19 and TRBJ1-3; D might be TRBD1 (6 bases). Trimming pared 3 bases from V and 3 bases from J, leaving 9 bases between. This CDR3 spans 14 amino acids. Germline V gene lookup returns CDR1 LNHDA and CDR2 SQIVND (reference sequence).

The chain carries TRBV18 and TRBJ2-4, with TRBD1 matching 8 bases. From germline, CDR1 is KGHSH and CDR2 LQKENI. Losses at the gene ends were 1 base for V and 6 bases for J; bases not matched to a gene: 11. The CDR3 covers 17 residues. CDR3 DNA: TGTGCCAGCTCACCACGCATTGAGGGCACAGGGGGAAACATTCAGTACTTC. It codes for CASSPRIEGTGGNIQYF.

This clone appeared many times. CDR3 nucleotide sequence: TGCGCCAGCAGTGCCGGGGGGTTACGGCAGTACTTC. This sequence encodes CASSAGGLRQYF. The genes are TRBV10-1 and TRBJ2-7, with 7 bases matching TRBD2. Germline loops: CDR1 WNHNN, CDR2 SYGVQD (reference sequence). The J segment lost 9 bases and the V segment lost 4 bases, leaving 6 bases of the junction unmatched. The CDR3 has 12 residues.

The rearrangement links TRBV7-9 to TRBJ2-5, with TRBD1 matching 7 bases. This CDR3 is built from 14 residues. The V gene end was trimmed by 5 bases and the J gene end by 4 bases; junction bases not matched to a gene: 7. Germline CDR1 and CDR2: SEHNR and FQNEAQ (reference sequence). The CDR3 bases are TGTGCCAGCAGCCCCGGGACAGTCGGAGAGACCCAGTACTTC. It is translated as CASSPGTVGETQYF.

This CDR3 reads CASRAHGSYSPLHF. The CDR3 bases are TGTGCCAGCAGGGCTCACGGGAGTTACTCACCCCTCCACTTT. The chain carries TRBV28 and TRBJ1-6, with D unresolved. The CDR3 extends over 14 amino acids. The germline V gene has CDR1 MDHEN and CDR2 SYDVKM. Trimming took 6 bases from V and 10 from J, leaving 16 bases between them. The whole variable domain, filled in from reference TRBV28 and TRBJ1-6, reads DVKVTQSSRYLVKRTGEKVFLECVQDMDHENMFWYRQDPGLGLRLIYFSYDVKMKEKGDIPEGYSVSREKKERFSLILESASTNQTSMYLCASRAHGSYSPLHFGNGTRLTVT.

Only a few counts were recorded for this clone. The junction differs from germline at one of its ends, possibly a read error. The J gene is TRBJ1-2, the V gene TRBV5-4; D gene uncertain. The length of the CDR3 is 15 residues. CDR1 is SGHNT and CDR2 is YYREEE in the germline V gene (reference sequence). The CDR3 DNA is TGTGCCAGCAGCCCTAAAGCCGGTCCGTCCGGGTCCTCGTCATTC. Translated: CASSPKAGPSGSSSF.